This T cell receptor beta chain originates from a study of control samples from healthy donors and cancer patients. Only in-frame clones appear in the TCRdb table, and some are missing; sequencing was by immunoSEQ multiplex PCR. The data show 40,000 to 45,000 clones, about 75% seen once. Material: formalin-fixed, paraffin-embedded tissue. This receptor was taken from a male donor with melanoma.

This chain's CDR3 is CAWSTGTGHQPQHF. The CDR3 coding sequence is TGTGCCTGGAGTACCGGGACAGGGCATCAGCCCCAGCATTTT. J is TRBJ1-5 and V is TRBV30; 9 bases line up with TRBD1. CDR1 GTSNPN and CDR2 SVGIG come from the germline V gene (reference sequence). The V segment lost 2 bases and the J segment 5 bases; nucleotides outside the gene matches: 4. The CDR3 consists of 14 residues.